Following are 7 T cell receptor beta chains from one sample sequenced in a study of beta chain features in type 1 diabetes. The authors reverse transcribed all of the isolated RNA, so sequencing captured expressed TCRB transcripts. The assay was immunoSEQ multiplex PCR, and TCRdb's table has in-frame clones only and misses some. The sample includes around 250,000 clones, 55% to 70% of them seen just once. Sequenced material: naive CD4+ T cells from blood. The receptors originated from a young man in good health.

A single count supports this clone. The chain couples TRBV15 to TRBJ2-5; D is unresolved. Per germline, CDR1 LNHNV and CDR2 YYDKDF (reference sequence). The length of the CDR3 is 12 residues. V was shortened by 0 bases and J by 9 bases, with 8 bases between the two germline ends. Here the CDR3 DNA reads TGTGCCACCAGCAGAGATAGGGTGGCCCAGTACTTC. Encoded protein: CATSRDRVAQYF.

V and J are TRBV20-1 and TRBJ2-4; maybe TRBD2 (5 bases). The CDR3 length is 11 residues. V was pared by 3 bases and J by 12 bases, with 12 bases between. Germline assignment: CDR1 DFQATT and CDR2 SNEGSKA (reference sequence). This CDR3 is CSASPLGSQYF. The CDR3 DNA reads TGCAGTGCTAGCCCCCTGGGGAGTCAGTACTTC.

The chain combines TRBV10-3 with TRBJ2-7; TRBD1 matches 9 bases. CDR3 length: 12 amino acids. V trimming: 8 bases; J trimming: 2 bases; junction bases outside the gene matches: 1. CDR1 and CDR2 (germline): ENHRY, SYGVKD. The CDR3 here is CAIRDRAYEQYF. In DNA form, the CDR3 reads TGTGCCATCCGGGACAGGGCCTACGAGCAGTACTTC.

The genes are TRBV29-1 and TRBJ2-7; D remains ambiguous. Per the germline V gene, CDR1 is SQVTM and CDR2 is ANQGSEA. Deletions cut 1 base from V and 4 bases from J, with 20 bases between. The CDR3 runs to 16 residues. The CDR3 here is CSVEGPVSNRGYEQYF. The DNA for the CDR3 is TGCAGCGTTGAAGGCCCTGTTTCTAACCGCGGATACGAGCAGTACTTC.

The gene calls are TRBV30 and TRBJ1-1, with D tentatively TRBD1 (5 bases). Germline V gene data show CDR1 as GTSNPN and CDR2 as SVGIG (reference sequence). The CDR3 contains 14 residues. The ends were cut back, 3 bases at V and 1 base at J, with 12 bases in the middle. The DNA of the CDR3 is TGTGCCTGGAGCCAAGGACACCCGAACACTGAAGCTTTCTTT. Translating gives CAWSQGHPNTEAFF.

The chain uses TRBV29-1 and TRBJ1-1; D might be TRBD1 (6 bases). Germline CDR1 and CDR2: SQVTM and ANQGSEA. The CDR3 is made up of 13 amino acids. The V end was cut by 5 bases, the J end by 6 bases, with 16 bases between. The CDR3 protein is CSVNREGGAEAFF. The DNA for the CDR3 is TGCAGCGTTAACAGGGAAGGAGGAGCTGAAGCTTTCTTT.

This clone was detected only a few times. V is TRBV30 and J is TRBJ2-3, with unresolved D. Germline CDR1 GTSNPN, CDR2 SVGIG (reference sequence). CDR3 size: 12 residues. Deletions cut 3 bases from V and 0 bases from J, with 4 bases between. The CDR3 protein is CAWRWSTDTQYF. As DNA, the CDR3 is TGTGCCTGGAGGTGGAGCACAGATACGCAGTATTTT.